This note documents a single TCR beta chain sequence. What it binds is not known. Germline V gene sequence: CDR1 MNHEY, CDR2 SVGAGI. This CDR3 has 12 residues. Between the trimmed V and J ends, which lost 8 bases and 1 base, there was a span of 9 bases. This record belongs to a study of cytomegalovirus exposure and HLA in healthy donors. The study ran its PCR with 60 Vbeta and 13 Jbeta primers. The assay was immunoSEQ multiplex PCR, and TCRdb's table has in-frame clones only and misses some. The data show 150,000 or so clones, 60% to 85% seen once. General study points: Later analysis suggested most CMV-associated TCR beta chains were HLA-restricted. Analyses of presence/absence relied on an assumption of roughly uniform sequencing depth across donors.

The chain carries TRBV6-5 and TRBJ2-7; D perhaps matches TRBD1 (5 bases). This sequence was found in a middle-aged man in good health and CMV-seropositive. The sample comprised PBMCs. The CDR3 DNA sequence: TGTGCCAGCTACAGGTATTCCTACGAGCAGTACTTC. Translating it yields CASYRYSYEQYF.